This TCR beta chain was identified during a study of early T cells in non-severe SARS-CoV-2 infection. Germline V gene data show CDR1 as SGHKS and CDR2 as YYEKEE (reference sequence). V lost 4 bases to trimming and J lost 3 bases, with 14 bases between them. This CDR3 has 15 residues. A single record per CDR3 protein comes from TCRdb applying MiXCR to the 5' RACE reads. The table has roughly 81,000 distinct CDR3 sequences, around 6% seen once; the top ten hold less than 9.5%. The material sequenced was whole blood. The sequence was collected from an adult who was a healthcare worker with PCR-confirmed SARS-CoV-2 infection or an uninfected control (not recorded which). The rearrangement joins TRBV5-5 to TRBJ1-5; a possible D gene is TRBD1 (6 bases). The CDR3 loop reads CASSPGDRDNQPQHF. DNA for the CDR3: TGTGCCAGCAGCCCAGGGGACCGGGACAATCAGCCCCAGCATTTT.